The 32 T cell receptor beta chains below all came from one sample that was sequenced in a study of cytomegalovirus exposure and HLA in healthy donors. PCR used 60 Vbeta primers and 13 Jbeta primers. Clones were read by immunoSEQ multiplex PCR, and TCRdb kept only the in-frame ones, dropping some. The data contain approximately 93,000 clones, just under 80% of them singletons. Sequenced: PBMCs. The origin of the receptors is a woman aged 35 to 49 in good health and CMV-seronegative.

The rearrangement joins TRBV19 to TRBJ1-2; the match to TRBD1 covers 9 bases. CDR3 size: 16 residues. V shed 5 bases and J 8 bases; nucleotides not matched to a gene: 15. Germline V gene lookup returns CDR1 LNHDA and CDR2 SQIVND (reference sequence). CDR3 bases: TGTGCCAGTAGTTCATCCGGGACAGGGTCCTTGAACGGCTACACCTTC. Its translation: CASSSSGTGSLNGYTF.

V and J are TRBV27 and TRBJ1-6, with a possible D match to TRBD1 (5 bases). Per the germline V gene, CDR1 is MNHEY and CDR2 is SMNVEV (reference sequence). Trimming cost V 8 bases and J 10 bases, with 18 bases left between them. The CDR3 contains 14 residues. In DNA form, the CDR3 reads TGTGCCAGCCGTGAGGACACGAGCAGGTCACCCCTCCACTTT. This encodes CASREDTSRSPLHF.

The CDR3 DNA follows: TGTGCCAGCAGTGAAGCGGGCACAGATACGCAGTATTTT. This sequence encodes CASSEAGTDTQYF. The chain has TRBV6-4 and TRBJ2-3, with a possible D match to TRBD2 (5 bases). V was clipped by 3 bases and J by 1 base, with 5 bases between them. The CDR3 is 13 residues long. CDR1 and CDR2 (germline): MRHNA, SNTAGT.

The rearrangement links TRBV6-4 to TRBJ2-5, with D possibly being TRBD2 (6 bases). Germline V gene sequence: CDR1 MRHNA, CDR2 SNTAGT. The length of the CDR3 is 15 residues. V lost 4 bases and J lost 1, with 13 bases in between. The CDR3 region has the DNA TGTGCCAGCAGTGCTAGTAGCGGATCCCAAGAGACCCAGTACTTC. It is translated as CASSASSGSQETQYF.

The rearrangement links TRBV10-3 to TRBJ2-6; no firm D call. The germline V and J ends were trimmed by 3 bases and 1 base, with 4 bases remaining between them. The CDR3 covers 14 residues. Germline values: CDR1 ENHRY, CDR2 SYGVKD. CDR3 sequence reads: CAISDRSGANVLTF. The CDR3 region has the DNA TGTGCCATCAGTGATCGGTCTGGGGCCAACGTCCTGACTTTC.

V usage is TRBV9 and J usage is TRBJ2-1; possibly TRBD2 for D (5 bases). This CDR3 is built from 14 residues. Deletions cut 0 bases from V and 7 bases from J, with 11 bases between. Germline V gives CDR1 SGDLS, CDR2 YYNGEE. The CDR3 spells CASSVAFRGNEQFF. The CDR3 DNA sequence: TGTGCCAGCAGCGTAGCTTTCAGAGGGAATGAGCAGTTCTTC.

The chain is built from TRBV15 and TRBJ1-4, with D possibly being TRBD1 (5 bases). Germline assignment: CDR1 LNHNV and CDR2 YYDKDF (reference sequence). The CDR3 has 16 residues. Trimming shortened V by 0 bases and J by 7 bases, and 15 bases separated the two germline ends. As DNA, the CDR3 is TGTGCCACCAGCAGAGATGTAGGACTCGGGGGTGAAAAACTGTTTTTT. As protein: CATSRDVGLGGEKLFF. Complete variable domain (other parts from reference TRBV15 and TRBJ1-4): DAMVIQNPRYQVTQFGKPVTLSCSQTLNHNVMYWYQQKSSQAPKLLFHYYDKDFNNEADTPDNFQSRRPNTSFCFLDIRSPGLGDTAMYLCATSRDVGLGGEKLFFGSGTQLSVL.

CDR3 sequence: CASKGHITYEQYF. DNA for the CDR3: TGTGCCAGCAAGGGACACATAACCTACGAGCAGTACTTC. The chain combines TRBV28 with TRBJ2-7; possible D gene TRBD1, 6 bases. From germline, CDR1 is MDHEN and CDR2 SYDVKM. Trimming removed 7 bases at V and 2 bases at J, with 12 bases between. CDR3 length: 13 amino acids.

This clone appeared once. The chain joins TRBV6-4 to TRBJ1-6, with D perhaps TRBD1 (5 bases). Trimming took off 3 bases at V and 0 bases at J, with 9 bases between the two ends. The CDR3 runs 16 residues. Germline V gives CDR1 MRHNA, CDR2 SNTAGT. The CDR3 coding sequence is TGTGCCAGCAGTGAATATGACAGCTCCTATAATTCACCCCTCCACTTT. Protein sequence: CASSEYDSSYNSPLHF.

The chain is built from TRBV6-5 and TRBJ2-5, with 10 bases fitting TRBD1. Germline V gene sequence: CDR1 MNHEY, CDR2 SVGAGI. V shed 6 bases, J shed 5 bases, and the junction held 9 bases outside the gene matches. This CDR3 has 15 residues. The CDR3 is CASRPRTGGFETQYF. The CDR3 DNA reads as TGTGCCAGCAGACCAAGGACAGGGGGATTCGAGACCCAGTACTTC.

The chain couples TRBV7-9 to TRBJ2-2; D is unresolved. Germline values: CDR1 SEHNR, CDR2 FQNEAQ (reference sequence). CDR3 length: 11 residues. V was shortened by 1 base and J by 10 bases, with 4 bases between the two germline ends. In nucleotides, the CDR3 is TGTGCCAGCAGCTTAGTAGAGGAGCTGTTTTTT. This sequence encodes CASSLVEELFF.

This clone has a handful of counts. This chain joins TRBV5-4 and TRBJ1-1, with D possibly being TRBD1 (5 bases). Germline assignment: CDR1 SGHNT and CDR2 YYREEE (reference sequence). V dropped 4 bases and J dropped 0 bases, with 10 bases sitting between them. The length of the CDR3 is 14 residues. The CDR3 region has the DNA TGTGCCAGCAGCGGGGCGGGGTTGAACACTGAAGCTTTCTTT. It codes for CASSGAGLNTEAFF.

The count of this clone is one. The genes are TRBV2 and TRBJ2-7, with TRBD1 matching over 8 bases. The V gene's germline CDR1 is SNHLY and CDR2 FYNNEI. The junction had 3 bases not matched to a gene; V was cut back by 3 bases and J by 5 bases. This CDR3 spans 13 amino acids. The CDR3 DNA follows: TGTGCCAGCAGTGATCCGGGACAGGACGAGCAGTACTTC. Protein product: CASSDPGQDEQYF.

The chain carries TRBV27 and TRBJ2-7, with a weak D call TRBD2 (5 bases). Trimming left V 9 bases short and J 3 bases short, with 12 bases between. This CDR3 spans 12 amino acids. CDR1 MNHEY and CDR2 SMNVEV come from the germline V gene (reference sequence). CDR3 bases: TGTGCCAGAAAGTTACTAGTCTACGAGCAGTACTTC. This codes for CARKLLVYEQYF.

The gene calls are TRBV5-1 and TRBJ2-1; TRBD2 matches 15 bases. The CDR3 totals 15 residues. The germline gives CDR1 SGHRS, CDR2 YFSETQ. Trimming at V came to 4 bases and at J to 9 bases, leaving 5 bases not matched to a gene. This chain's CDR3 is CASSAGTSGRTEQFF. The DNA of the CDR3 is TGCGCCAGCAGCGCAGGGACTAGCGGGAGGACTGAGCAGTTCTTC. The variable domain in full, with the rest retrieved from reference TRBV5-1 and TRBJ2-1, is KAGVTQTPRYLIKTRGQQVTLSCSPISGHRSVSWYQQTPGQGLQFLFEYFSETQRNKGNFPGRFSGRQFSNSRSEMNVSTLELGDSALYLCASSAGTSGRTEQFFGPGTRLTVL.

The chain has TRBV15 and TRBJ1-2; a possible D gene is TRBD1 (6 bases). Trimming left V 3 bases short and J 0 bases short, with 11 bases between. CDR3 length: 15 amino acids. CDR1 and CDR2 (germline): LNHNV, YYDKDF (reference sequence). The CDR3 region is CATSRGDNPNYGYTF. The CDR3 DNA is TGTGCCACCAGCAGGGGGGACAATCCTAACTATGGCTACACCTTC.

The chain is built from TRBV7-2 and TRBJ2-3; D call uncertain. V was trimmed by 4 bases and J by 0 bases, leaving 11 bases between them. The CDR3 runs to 15 residues. The germline V gene has CDR1 SGHTA and CDR2 FQGNSA. This chain's CDR3 is CASSSRPPSTDTQYF. The CDR3 DNA is TGTGCCAGCAGCTCTAGGCCCCCGAGCACAGATACGCAGTATTTT.

The chain recombines TRBV28 with TRBJ1-1, with no clear D. The CDR3 is made up of 13 amino acids. Trimming pared 1 base from V and 3 bases from J, leaving 6 bases between. In germline, CDR1 is MDHEN, CDR2 SYDVKM. CDR3: CASSLLIDTEAFF. Written as DNA, the CDR3 is TGTGCCAGCAGTTTATTAATAGACACTGAAGCTTTCTTT.

The rearrangement uses TRBV30 and TRBJ2-7; TRBD1 agrees at 7 bases. CDR3 size: 15 residues. V trimming: 2 bases; J trimming: 3 bases; junction bases outside the gene matches: 10. CDR1 GTSNPN and CDR2 SVGIG come from the germline V gene (reference sequence). CDR3 loop: CAWSPPGTVIYEQYF. The CDR3 nucleotides are TGTGCCTGGAGTCCGCCTGGGACAGTCATCTACGAGCAGTACTTC.

This clone is a singleton in its sample. The CDR3 coding sequence is TGCAGCGTTACGACTAAAGCGCAGTTCTTC. Residues: CSVTTKAQFF. This rearrangement joins TRBV29-1 to TRBJ2-1, with D possibly TRBD2 on 5 matching bases. The CDR3 runs 10 residues. The germline V and J ends were trimmed by 5 bases and 12 bases, with 11 bases remaining between them. The germline CDR1 and CDR2 sequences are SQVTM and ANQGSEA.

The chain uses TRBV7-6 and TRBJ1-3, with D unclear. CDR1 is SGHVS and CDR2 is FNYEAQ in the germline V gene. This CDR3 has 16 amino acids. Trimming cost V 1 base and J 0 bases, with 10 bases left between them. CDR3 amino acids: CASSLVADRSGNTIYF. CDR3 bases: TGTGCCAGCAGCTTAGTTGCAGATCGCTCTGGAAACACCATATATTTT.

V usage is TRBV9 and J usage is TRBJ2-5; D ambiguous. The germline gives CDR1 SGDLS, CDR2 YYNGEE. This CDR3 spans 14 amino acids. Trimming pared 0 bases from V and 6 bases from J, leaving 12 bases between. CDR3 DNA: TGTGCCAGCAGCGTAGACGAGGCAATAAAGACCCAGTACTTC. It codes for CASSVDEAIKTQYF.

This chain uses TRBV30 with TRBJ2-7, with a tentative D call TRBD1 (5 bases). The length of the CDR3 is 11 residues. V was cut by 7 bases and J by 1 base, with 8 bases left in between. Germline V lookup: CDR1 GTSNPN, CDR2 SVGIG (reference sequence). The CDR3 nucleotides are TGTGCCTACAGGCTATCCTACGAGCAGTACTTC. Translating it yields CAYRLSYEQYF.

This clone has a single count. This chain uses TRBV4-2 with TRBJ2-5; 7 bases fit TRBD2. Looked up from germline, CDR1 is LGHNA and CDR2 is YNFKEQ. Trimming at V came to 1 base and at J to 2 bases, leaving 7 bases not matched to a gene. The CDR3 loop spans 16 amino acids. The CDR3 loop reads CASSQAARRGQETQYF. Here the CDR3 DNA reads TGTGCCAGCAGCCAAGCTGCTCGGCGGGGGCAAGAGACCCAGTACTTC.

V usage is TRBV19 and J usage is TRBJ1-5; 7 nucleotides line up with TRBD1. Germline V gene sequence: CDR1 LNHDA, CDR2 SQIVND (reference sequence). The CDR3 is made up of 15 amino acids. Trimming took 5 bases from V and 9 from J; bases not matched to a gene: 13. The CDR3 DNA reads as TGTGCCAGTAGTCTACAGGGGCCTCGGGCAGGGCCCCAGCATTTT. This sequence encodes CASSLQGPRAGPQHF.

Turning to this clone: This sample includes further DNA sequences coding for the same CDR3. V usage is TRBV2 and J usage is TRBJ1-1; D might be TRBD1 (6 bases). The CDR3 sequence is 16 residues long. V was clipped by 3 bases and J by 0 bases, with 14 bases between them. CDR1 and CDR2 (germline): SNHLY, FYNNEI. The CDR3 DNA reads TGTGCCAGCAGTGAGGGGTCAGGGGTCTTGAACACTGAAGCTTTCTTT. The encoded protein is CASSEGSGVLNTEAFF.

The chain is built from TRBV18 and TRBJ1-2; D not resolved. V was clipped by 4 bases and J by 8 bases, with 8 bases between them. Per the germline V gene, CDR1 is KGHSH and CDR2 is LQKENI. The CDR3 spans 11 residues. CDR3: CASSRLAGYTF. The CDR3 coding sequence is TGTGCCAGCTCACGACTAGCGGGCTACACCTTC.

The V and J genes are TRBV6-1 and TRBJ2-1, with TRBD2 matching 8 bases. This CDR3 is built from 14 residues. Trimming removed 1 base from V and 4 bases from J; junction bases left unmatched: 0. CDR1 is MNHNS and CDR2 is SASEGT in the germline V gene. The CDR3, as DNA: TGTGCCAGCAGTGAAGTAGCGGGGTACAATGAGCAGTTCTTC. This translates into CASSEVAGYNEQFF.

Only a few counts were recorded for this clone. This sequence joins TRBV14 and TRBJ1-4; the match to TRBD1 covers 7 bases. There are 14 residues in the CDR3. Germline assignment: CDR1 SGHDN and CDR2 FVKESK. J gave up 6 bases and V 1 base, and 2 bases lay outside the gene matches. CDR3 DNA: TGTGCCAGCAGCCAAGCCAGGGGGTATGAAAAACTGTTTTTT. This encodes CASSQARGYEKLFF.

The CDR3 loop is CASSYRGMNTEAFF. The CDR3 DNA reads TGTGCCAGCAGTTACAGGGGGATGAACACTGAAGCTTTCTTT. This chain uses TRBV6-6 with TRBJ1-1; D may be TRBD1 (6 bases). This CDR3 is built from 14 residues. Deletions cut 2 bases from V and 0 bases from J, with 7 bases between. Germline V lookup: CDR1 MNHNY, CDR2 SVGAGI (reference sequence).

The chain employs TRBV11-2 and TRBJ2-7; D is possibly TRBD1 (5 bases). This CDR3 is 12 amino acids long. Trimming cost V 5 bases and J 7 bases, with 12 bases left between them. CDR1 is SGHAT, CDR2 FQNNGV, per germline. The DNA for the CDR3 is TGTGCCAGCAGCCTGACAGATAGGGAGCAGTACTTC. Translated, it gives CASSLTDREQYF.

The V gene is TRBV19, the J gene TRBJ2-2, with 10 bases identical to TRBD2. Germline-derived CDR1 and CDR2 are LNHDA and SQIVND (reference sequence). The CDR3 runs to 14 residues. Losses at the gene ends were 6 bases for V and 6 bases for J; bases not matched to a gene: 4. CDR3 region: CASRLSGRAGELFF. The CDR3, as DNA: TGTGCCAGTAGGCTGAGCGGGAGGGCCGGGGAGCTGTTTTTT.